The present T cell receptor (beta chain) was sequenced within a study of technical replicates of blood from a few donors. Some clones are missing from TCRdb's copy, which holds only in-frame ones; the method was immunoSEQ multiplex PCR. The sample carries tens of thousands of clones, about 90% recorded once. V was trimmed by 10 bases and J by 6 bases, leaving 12 bases between them. Germline V lookup: CDR1 LNHDA, CDR2 SQIVND (reference sequence). There are 12 residues in the CDR3. Source material: PBMCs. This clonotype was obtained from a human donor in good health. Some clones in this sample may be carry-over from other donors' samples. The chain has TRBV19 and TRBJ2-2; maybe TRBD1 (6 bases). In DNA form, the CDR3 reads TGTGCCACTAAGGACAGACCCGGGGAGCTGTTTTTT. The encoded protein is CATKDRPGELFF.